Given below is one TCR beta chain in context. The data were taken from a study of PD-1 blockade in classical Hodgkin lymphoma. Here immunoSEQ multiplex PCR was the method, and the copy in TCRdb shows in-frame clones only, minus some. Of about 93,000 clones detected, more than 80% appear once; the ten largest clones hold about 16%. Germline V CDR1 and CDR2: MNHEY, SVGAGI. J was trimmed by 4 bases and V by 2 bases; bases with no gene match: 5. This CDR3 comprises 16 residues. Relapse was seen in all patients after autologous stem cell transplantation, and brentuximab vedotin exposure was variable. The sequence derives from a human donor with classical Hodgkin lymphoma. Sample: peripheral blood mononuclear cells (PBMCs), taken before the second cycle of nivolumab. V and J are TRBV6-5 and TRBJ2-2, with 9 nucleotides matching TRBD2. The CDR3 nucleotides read TGTGCCAGCAGTTACATCGGCGGGAGGGTCACCGGGGAGCTGTTTTTT. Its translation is CASSYIGGRVTGELFF.